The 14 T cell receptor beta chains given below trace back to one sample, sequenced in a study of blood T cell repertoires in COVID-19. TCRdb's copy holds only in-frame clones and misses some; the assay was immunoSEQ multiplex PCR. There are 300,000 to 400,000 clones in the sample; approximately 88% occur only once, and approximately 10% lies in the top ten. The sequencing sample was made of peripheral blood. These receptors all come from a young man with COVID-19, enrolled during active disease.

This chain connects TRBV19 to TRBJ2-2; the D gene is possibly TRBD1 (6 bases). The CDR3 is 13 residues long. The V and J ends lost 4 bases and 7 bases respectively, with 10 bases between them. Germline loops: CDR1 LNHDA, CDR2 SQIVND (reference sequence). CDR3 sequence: CASSTQGSGELFF. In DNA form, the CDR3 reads TGTGCCAGTAGTACACAGGGAAGCGGGGAGCTGTTTTTT.

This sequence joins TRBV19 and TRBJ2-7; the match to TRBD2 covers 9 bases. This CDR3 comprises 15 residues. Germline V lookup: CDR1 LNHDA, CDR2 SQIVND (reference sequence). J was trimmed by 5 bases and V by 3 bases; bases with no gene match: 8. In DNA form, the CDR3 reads TGTGCCAGTAGTATTCGGCGGGAGGGTGGCCACGAGCAGTACTTC. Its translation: CASSIRREGGHEQYF.

As DNA, the CDR3 is TGTGCCAGCAGTGAGCTTGTCAGGGGGACTGAAGCTTTCTTT. This sequence encodes CASSELVRGTEAFF. The chain has TRBV6-1 and TRBJ1-1; 7 positions match TRBD1. Germline-derived CDR1 and CDR2 are MNHNS and SASEGT. The V and J ends lost 3 bases and 5 bases, in that order; junction bases with no gene match: 6. The CDR3 has 14 residues.

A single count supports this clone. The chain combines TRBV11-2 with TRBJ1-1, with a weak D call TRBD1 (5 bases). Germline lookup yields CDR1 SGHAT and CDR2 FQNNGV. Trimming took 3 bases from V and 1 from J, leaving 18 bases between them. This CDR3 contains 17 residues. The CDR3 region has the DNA TGTGCCAGCAGCTTCCCCGACGATGACAGACCGAACACTGAAGCTTTCTTT. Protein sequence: CASSFPDDDRPNTEAFF.

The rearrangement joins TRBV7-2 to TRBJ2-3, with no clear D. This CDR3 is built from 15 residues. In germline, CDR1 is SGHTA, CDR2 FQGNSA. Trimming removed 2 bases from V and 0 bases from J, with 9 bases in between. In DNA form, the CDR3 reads TGTGCCAGCAGCTTACTTCACAGTAGCACAGATACGCAGTATTTT. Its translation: CASSLLHSSTDTQYF.

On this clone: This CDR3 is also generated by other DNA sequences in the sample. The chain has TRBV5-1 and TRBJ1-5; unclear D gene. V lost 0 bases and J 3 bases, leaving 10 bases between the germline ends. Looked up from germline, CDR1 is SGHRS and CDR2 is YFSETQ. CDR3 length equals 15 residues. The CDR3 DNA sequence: TGCGCCAGCAGCTTGGAGGGCGGGAACAATCAGCCCCAGCATTTT. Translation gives CASSLEGGNNQPQHF.

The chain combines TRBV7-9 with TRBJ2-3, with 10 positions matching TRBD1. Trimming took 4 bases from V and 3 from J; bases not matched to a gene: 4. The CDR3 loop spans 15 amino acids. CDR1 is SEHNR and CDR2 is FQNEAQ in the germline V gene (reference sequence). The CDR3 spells CASSYGTGVTDTQYF. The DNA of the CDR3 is TGTGCCAGCAGCTACGGGACAGGGGTTACAGATACGCAGTATTTT.

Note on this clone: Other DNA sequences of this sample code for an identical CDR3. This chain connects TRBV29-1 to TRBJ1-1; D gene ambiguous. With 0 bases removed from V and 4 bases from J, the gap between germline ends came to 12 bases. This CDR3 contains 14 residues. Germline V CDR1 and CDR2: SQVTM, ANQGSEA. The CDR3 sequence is CSVEDTRRRTEAFF. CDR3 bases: TGCAGCGTTGAAGATACACGGAGACGCACTGAAGCTTTCTTT.

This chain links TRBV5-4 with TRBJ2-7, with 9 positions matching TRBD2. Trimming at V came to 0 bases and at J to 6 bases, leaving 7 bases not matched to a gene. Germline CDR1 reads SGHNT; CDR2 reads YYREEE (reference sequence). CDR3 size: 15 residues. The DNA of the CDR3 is TGTGCCAGCAGCTTGGCTGGCGGGAGGGCCTCCGAGCAGTACTTC. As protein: CASSLAGGRASEQYF.

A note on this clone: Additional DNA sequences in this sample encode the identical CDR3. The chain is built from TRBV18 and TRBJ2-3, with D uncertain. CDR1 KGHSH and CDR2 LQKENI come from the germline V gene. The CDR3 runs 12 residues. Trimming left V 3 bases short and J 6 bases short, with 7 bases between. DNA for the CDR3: TGTGCCAGCTCACCCCGGTTGGATACGCAGTATTTT. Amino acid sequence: CASSPRLDTQYF.

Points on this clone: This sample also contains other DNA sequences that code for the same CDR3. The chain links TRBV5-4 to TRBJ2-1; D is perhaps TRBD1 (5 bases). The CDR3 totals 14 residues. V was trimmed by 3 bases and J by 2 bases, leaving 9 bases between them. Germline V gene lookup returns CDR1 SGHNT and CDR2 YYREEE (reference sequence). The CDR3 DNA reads TGTGCCAGCAGCTCCCAGGGAACCTACAATGAGCAGTTCTTC. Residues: CASSSQGTYNEQFF.

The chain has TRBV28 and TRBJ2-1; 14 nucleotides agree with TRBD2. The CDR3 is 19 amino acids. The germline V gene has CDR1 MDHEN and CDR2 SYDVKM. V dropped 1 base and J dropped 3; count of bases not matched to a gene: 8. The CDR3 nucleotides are TGTGCCAGCAGTTTATTCGGACTAGCGGGAGGTGGGTACTACAATGAGCAGTTCTTC. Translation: CASSLFGLAGGGYYNEQFF. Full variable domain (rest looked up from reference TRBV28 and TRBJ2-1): DVKVTQSSRYLVKRTGEKVFLECVQDMDHENMFWYRQDPGLGLRLIYFSYDVKMKEKGDIPEGYSVSREKKERFSLILESASTNQTSMYLCASSLFGLAGGGYYNEQFFGPGTRLTVL.

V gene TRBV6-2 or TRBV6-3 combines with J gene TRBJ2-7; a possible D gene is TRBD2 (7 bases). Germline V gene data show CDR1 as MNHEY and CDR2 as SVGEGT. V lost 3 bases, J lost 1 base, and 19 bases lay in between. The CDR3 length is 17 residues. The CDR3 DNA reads TGTGCCAGCAGTTATGGAACCAGGGGACTAACGTCCTACGAGCAGTACTTC. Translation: CASSYGTRGLTSYEQYF.

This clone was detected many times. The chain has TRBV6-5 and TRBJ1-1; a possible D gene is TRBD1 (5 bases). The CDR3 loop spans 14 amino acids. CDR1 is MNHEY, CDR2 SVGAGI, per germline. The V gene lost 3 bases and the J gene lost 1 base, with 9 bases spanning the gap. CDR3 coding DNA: TGTGCCAGCAGTTATAGGGGAGGGAACACTGAAGCTTTCTTT. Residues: CASSYRGGNTEAFF.